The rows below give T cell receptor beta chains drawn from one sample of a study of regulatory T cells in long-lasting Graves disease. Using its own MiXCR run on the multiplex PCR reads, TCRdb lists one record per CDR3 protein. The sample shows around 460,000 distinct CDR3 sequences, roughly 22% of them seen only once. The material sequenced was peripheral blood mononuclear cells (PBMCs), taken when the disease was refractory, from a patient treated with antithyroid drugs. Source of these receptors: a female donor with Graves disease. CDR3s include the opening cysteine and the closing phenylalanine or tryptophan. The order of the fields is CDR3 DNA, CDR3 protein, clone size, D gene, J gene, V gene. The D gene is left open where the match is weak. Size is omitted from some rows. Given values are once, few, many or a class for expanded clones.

TGTGCCAGCAGTAGAAGGGGGTCTAATGAAAAACTGTTTTTT CASSRRGSNEKLFF many NA TRBJ1-4 TRBV28
TGTGCCAGCAGTCCGGACAGCCGTTGGACCCAGTACTTC CASSPDSRWTQYF many NA TRBJ2-5 TRBV12-3/TRBV12-4
TGTGCCAGCAGGCCCATCGACAGGGGAAACTCACCCCTCCACTTT CASRPIDRGNSPLHF many TRBD1 TRBJ1-6 TRBV11-2
TGTGCCACCAGTGAGCCGGGACAGGGCCCCTTCTATGGCTACACCTTC CATSEPGQGPFYGYTF many TRBD1 TRBJ1-2 TRBV24-1
TGCGCCAGCAGCTTGGAAGTCCGGGACACTGAAGCTTCCTTT CASSLEVRDTEASF NA NA TRBJ1-1 TRBV5-1
TGTGCCAGCCGCCCCGGGGGAGGGAGCGGCTACACCTTC CASRPGGGSGYTF many NA TRBJ1-2 TRBV7-2
TGTGCCAGTATGGGCCGGCGGGGAACTGAAGCTTTCTTT CASMGRRGTEAFF many NA TRBJ1-1 TRBV19
TGTGCCAGTAGTATTTTGGCGGGAGGCTCCTACAATGAGCAGTTCTTC CASSILAGGSYNEQFF few TRBD2 TRBJ2-1 TRBV19
TGTGCCAGCAGAGAGGACAGGGGCGAATCACCCCTCCACTTT CASREDRGESPLHF many TRBD1 TRBJ1-6 TRBV28
TGCGCCAGCAGCCAAGATATAGAGTCCGAAGAGACCCAGTACTTC CASSQDIESEETQYF NA NA TRBJ2-5 TRBV4-3
TGTGCCAGCGCCACCACAGAATATAGCAATCAGCCCCAGCATTTT CASATTEYSNQPQHF NA NA TRBJ1-5 TRBV6-1
TGCGCCAGCAGCCCTACAGTGAATAATTCACCCCTCCACTTT CASSPTVNNSPLHF many NA TRBJ1-6 TRBV5-1
TGTGCCAGCAGCCCCAACCGACAGGGGCTCTCCTACGAGCAGTACTTC CASSPNRQGLSYEQYF few TRBD1 TRBJ2-7 TRBV7-2
TGTGCCTGGAGTGTTGTGGGGCCGGACGAGCAGTACTTC CAWSVVGPDEQYF NA NA TRBJ2-7 TRBV30
TGTGCCAGCAGTGAGGACAGACCGGAGAGGTATGGCTACACCTTC CASSEDRPERYGYTF many NA TRBJ1-2 TRBV28
TGCAGCGCATGGGAGGGACAGGGATCCTTCGAGCAGTACTTC CSAWEGQGSFEQYF many TRBD1 TRBJ2-7 TRBV29-1
TGCAGTGCCCCCGACGGGGTGTCAGGTGGGACCCAGTACTTC CSAPDGVSGGTQYF NA NA TRBJ2-5 TRBV20-1
TGTGCCAGCAGCCAAGATTTGAGCTACACCTTC CASSQDLSYTF NA NA TRBJ1-2 TRBV3-1
TGTGCCAGCAGCGGCCAGGGGGCGAGTAGCACTGAAGCTTTCTTT CASSGQGASSTEAFF many TRBD1 TRBJ1-1 TRBV2
TGTGCCAGCAGTGACAGGGGACGGATTGAAGCTTTCTTT CASSDRGRIEAFF many NA TRBJ1-1 TRBV2
TGTGCCAGCCGTTGGACAGGGGGAATCAACGAGCAGTACTTC CASRWTGGINEQYF NA TRBD1 TRBJ2-7 TRBV5-5
TGTGCCAGCAGCCAAGTACCCCAACGGGAGCTGGACTCTGGGGCCAACGTCCTGACTTTC CASSQVPQRELDSGANVLTF few NA TRBJ2-6 TRBV3-1
TGTGCCAGCCAGTCCGCAACTAATGAAAAACTGTTTTTT CASQSATNEKLFF NA NA TRBJ1-4 TRBV18
TGTGCCAGCAGCTTCATCGGGTACGAGCAGTACTTC CASSFIGYEQYF NA NA TRBJ2-7 TRBV6-1
TGCAGCGTTGAAGGGCTTCGGGGCACTGAAGCTTTCTTT CSVEGLRGTEAFF few NA TRBJ1-1 TRBV29-1
TGTGCCAGCGGCTGGAGGGATAACACCGGGGAGCTGTTTTTT CASGWRDNTGELFF NA NA TRBJ2-2 TRBV7-2
TGTGCCAGCAGTTACTCACTAGCGGGGCCAATCCAAGAGACCCAGTACTTC CASSYSLAGPIQETQYF many TRBD2 TRBJ2-5 TRBV6-2/TRBV6-3
TGTGCCAGCAGTTTAGAAACGACAGGGGGCCGATACGAGCAGTACTTC CASSLETTGGRYEQYF NA TRBD1 TRBJ2-7 TRBV28
TGTGCCAGCAGTTTAAAAATTTACGGAGCTTTCTTT CASSLKIYGAFF few NA TRBJ1-1 TRBV28
TGTGCCAGCAGCTTAGAGTTAGATCAGCCCCAGCATTTT CASSLELDQPQHF NA NA TRBJ1-5 TRBV7-2
TGTGCCAGCAGCCGGGACGGCACACCCCTCCACTTT CASSRDGTPLHF many NA TRBJ1-6 TRBV2
TGTGCCAGCTCACCAACGCAGGGGGCTGGCGAGCAGTACTTC CASSPTQGAGEQYF few TRBD1 TRBJ2-7 TRBV18
TGTGCCAGCAGTTTATACAGGGGGAGCAATCAGCCCCAGCATTTT CASSLYRGSNQPQHF many TRBD1 TRBJ1-5 TRBV28
TGCAGTGTCCAGACAGGGGGGAGGACCGGGGAGCTGTTTTTT CSVQTGGRTGELFF few TRBD1 TRBJ2-2 TRBV20-1
TGCAGCGGGGACAAAATGAACACTGAAGCTTTCTTT CSGDKMNTEAFF many NA TRBJ1-1 TRBV29-1
TGCAGTGCTAGAGTGTTGTTTGTCGGTAATTCACCCCTCCACTTT CSARVLFVGNSPLHF few NA TRBJ1-6 TRBV20-1
TGCGCCAGCAGCTTGGCCCAACTAGAAAATTCACCCCTCCACTTT CASSLAQLENSPLHF NA NA TRBJ1-6 TRBV5-1
TGTGCCAGCAGCCCGGACGGGGCTACGGAGAACACCGGGGAGCTGTTTTTT CASSPDGATENTGELFF NA NA TRBJ2-2 TRBV3-1
TGCAGCGTTGGATCAGGCCAAGAGACCCAGTACTTC CSVGSGQETQYF many NA TRBJ2-5 TRBV29-1
TGTGCCAGCAGCCAAGATGTAAGTCTCGACGAGCAGTACTTC CASSQDVSLDEQYF NA NA TRBJ2-7 TRBV3-2
TGTGCCAGCAGCTTTACATCTAACTATGGCTACACCTTC CASSFTSNYGYTF many NA TRBJ1-2 TRBV7-2
TGCAGTGCTAGTAGGACAGGGGACTTATGGAACGAGCAGTACTTC CSASRTGDLWNEQYF NA TRBD1 TRBJ2-7 TRBV20-1
TGTGCCAGCAGCCCCCCGGCAGGGGATACGCAGTATTTT CASSPPAGDTQYF NA NA TRBJ2-3 TRBV7-3
TGTGCCAGCAGTTACGGGACAGAATACCGTATGGGCTACACCTTC CASSYGTEYRMGYTF many TRBD1 TRBJ1-2 TRBV6-5
TGTGCCACCCGGACCGGGACAGGGATGACCGGGGAGCTGTTTTTT CATRTGTGMTGELFF NA TRBD1 TRBJ2-2 TRBV24-1
TGTGCCAGCAGTTTCGGGCGGGGAGGAACTAATGAAAAACTGTTTTTT CASSFGRGGTNEKLFF many NA TRBJ1-4 TRBV12-3/TRBV12-4
TGTGCCAGCAGTTTAGGTGGCAGGGGGGACACTGAAGCTTTCTTT CASSLGGRGDTEAFF many TRBD1 TRBJ1-1 TRBV28
TGTGCCAGCAGCGCGAGCTCGAACACTGAAGCTTTCTTT CASSASSNTEAFF few NA TRBJ1-1 TRBV9
TGTGCCAGCCTTCCGTCGGGGCTAGCGGGAGAAACCGGGGAGCTGTTTTTT CASLPSGLAGETGELFF NA TRBD2 TRBJ2-2 TRBV28
TGTGCCAGCAGACCTCCGGGACAGGCTCCCTACGAGCAGTACTTC CASRPPGQAPYEQYF few TRBD1 TRBJ2-7 TRBV11-2
TGTGCCAGCAGTTTACTAGCGGGAGAGGTAGATGAGCAGTTCTTC CASSLLAGEVDEQFF NA TRBD2 TRBJ2-1 TRBV27
TGCGCCAGCAGCCAAGTTCGGGATCCCGGGGAGACCCAGTACTTC CASSQVRDPGETQYF NA NA TRBJ2-5 TRBV4-1
TGCAGCGGGCGGGGGAATGAGCAGTTCTTC CSGRGNEQFF NA TRBD2 TRBJ2-1 TRBV29-1
TGTGCCAGTAGCTCGGACAGGGGAAGGGAAAAACTGTTTTTT CASSSDRGREKLFF few TRBD1 TRBJ1-4 TRBV19
TGTGCCAGCATCTTGAGACAGGGCGCAGATACGCAGTATTTT CASILRQGADTQYF few TRBD1 TRBJ2-3 TRBV28